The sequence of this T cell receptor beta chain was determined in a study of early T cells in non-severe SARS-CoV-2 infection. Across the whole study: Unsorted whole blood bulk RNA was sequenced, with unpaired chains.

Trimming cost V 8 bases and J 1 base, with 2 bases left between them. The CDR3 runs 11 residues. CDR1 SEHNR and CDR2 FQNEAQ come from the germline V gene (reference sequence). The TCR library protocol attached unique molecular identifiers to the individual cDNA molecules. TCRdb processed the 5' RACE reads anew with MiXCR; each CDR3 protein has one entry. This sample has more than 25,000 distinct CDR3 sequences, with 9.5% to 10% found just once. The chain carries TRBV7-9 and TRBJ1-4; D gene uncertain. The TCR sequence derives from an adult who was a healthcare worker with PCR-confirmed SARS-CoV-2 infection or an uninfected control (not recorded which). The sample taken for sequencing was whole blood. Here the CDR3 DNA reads TGTGCCAGCGGAACTAATGAAAAACTGTTTTTT. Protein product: CASGTNEKLFF.